These 9 T cell receptor beta chains were all obtained from the same sample, sequenced in a study of shared clonotypes between healthy human individuals. Measured with immunoSEQ multiplex PCR; TCRdb has only the in-frame clones, and not every one. This sample has more than 450,000 clones, with 79% found just once. The specimen was PBMCs. The receptors were sampled from a woman in her forties in good health. Some clones in this sample may be carry-over from other donors' samples.

The genes are TRBV7-2 and TRBJ2-7; 8 nucleotides line up with TRBD1. The CDR3 loop spans 18 amino acids. Germline assignment: CDR1 SGHTA and CDR2 FQGNSA. After removal of 4 bases from V and 1 base from J, the junction contained 15 bases not matched to a gene. For the CDR3, the DNA is TGTGCCAGCAGCTCCTTGAGCGATGGACAGGGACCGTCCTACGAGCAGTACTTC. Encoded protein: CASSSLSDGQGPSYEQYF.

The gene calls are TRBV5-1 and TRBJ2-2; 11 bases match TRBD2. CDR3 length: 16 amino acids. Germline V CDR1 and CDR2: SGHRS, YFSETQ. Trimming cost V 4 bases and J 6 bases; bases outside gene matches: 8. In DNA, the CDR3 is TGCGCCAGCAGCGGTACGGGACTAGCGGCCCCCGGGGAGCTGTTTTTT. This codes for CASSGTGLAAPGELFF.

For the CDR3, the DNA is TGCGCCAGCAGCTTGTCTGCCGTGGGGGGAGGGGCCAACGTCCTGACTTTC. Its translation: CASSLSAVGGGANVLTF. The gene calls are TRBV5-1 and TRBJ2-6; possible D gene TRBD2, 6 bases. V gave up 1 base and J gave up 4 bases, with 15 bases separating them. CDR1 is SGHRS, CDR2 YFSETQ, per germline. The CDR3 covers 17 residues.

The rearrangement uses TRBV18 and TRBJ2-3, with D tentatively TRBD1 or TRBD2 (5 bases each). Germline CDR1 reads KGHSH; CDR2 reads LQKENI. The ends were cut back, 3 bases at V and 10 bases at J, with 14 bases in the middle. The CDR3 runs to 13 residues. CDR3 amino acids: CASSPMGESAQYF. The CDR3 nucleotides read TGTGCCAGCTCACCGATGGGGGAGAGCGCGCAGTATTTT. Full variable domain (remainder filled in from reference TRBV18 and TRBJ2-3): NAGVMQNPRHLVRRRGQEARLRCSPMKGHSHVYWYRQLPEEGLKFMVYLQKENIIDESGMPKERFSAEFPKEGPSILRIQQVVRGDSAAYFCASSPMGESAQYFGPGTRLTVL.

This chain uses TRBV11-2 with TRBJ2-7; 7 bases fit TRBD1. Germline CDR1 SGHAT, CDR2 FQNNGV. The CDR3 extends over 15 amino acids. Unmatched junction bases numbered 3, after V lost 0 bases and J lost 1 base. CDR3: CASSLDPGQSYEQYF. CDR3 nucleotide sequence: TGTGCCAGCAGCTTAGATCCGGGACAGTCCTACGAGCAGTACTTC.

The chain links TRBV2 to TRBJ1-6, with D perhaps TRBD1 (5 bases). The V end was cut by 7 bases, the J end by 6 bases, with 13 bases between. Germline assignment: CDR1 SNHLY and CDR2 FYNNEI. The CDR3 runs to 14 residues. In DNA form, the CDR3 reads TGTGCCAGCATGCCAGGGTTTGGTAATTCACCCCTCCACTTT. This encodes CASMPGFGNSPLHF.

The rearrangement links TRBV18 to TRBJ1-1; 8 nucleotides match TRBD1. J was trimmed by 1 base and V by 7 bases; bases with no gene match: 5. The CDR3 extends over 14 amino acids. Germline V gives CDR1 KGHSH, CDR2 LQKENI. In DNA, the CDR3 is TGTGCCAGCTTTCCGACAGGGGCGAACACTGAAGCTTTCTTT. This gives the protein CASFPTGANTEAFF.

The chain employs TRBV6-6 and TRBJ2-7, with a weak D call TRBD2 (6 bases). CDR1 and CDR2 from the germline V gene are MNHNY and SVGAGI (reference sequence). The CDR3 is made up of 14 amino acids. V was clipped by 0 bases and J by 6 bases, with 12 bases between them. The CDR3 sequence: CASSYSRERPEQYF. The CDR3 DNA is TGTGCCAGCAGTTACTCCCGGGAGCGGCCCGAGCAGTACTTC.

This clone turned up a few times. DNA of the CDR3: TGTGCCAGCAGTGAAGGTGGAGACCGGGGCTACACCTTC. Translating gives CASSEGGDRGYTF. This sequence joins TRBV6-1 and TRBJ1-2; D gene unclear. Trimming took off 1 base at V and 8 bases at J, with 11 bases between the two ends. Germline values: CDR1 MNHNS, CDR2 SASEGT. This CDR3 has 13 residues.